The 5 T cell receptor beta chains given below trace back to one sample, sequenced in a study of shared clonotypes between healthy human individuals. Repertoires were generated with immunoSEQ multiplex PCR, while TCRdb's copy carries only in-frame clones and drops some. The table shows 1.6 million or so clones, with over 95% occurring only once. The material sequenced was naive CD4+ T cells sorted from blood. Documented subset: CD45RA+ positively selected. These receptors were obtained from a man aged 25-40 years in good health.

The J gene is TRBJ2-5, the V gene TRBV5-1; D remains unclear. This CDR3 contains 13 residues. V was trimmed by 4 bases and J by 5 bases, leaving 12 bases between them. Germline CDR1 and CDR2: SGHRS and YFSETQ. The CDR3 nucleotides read TGCGCCAGCAGCCCGAGTGGCGCGGAGACCCAGTACTTC. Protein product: CASSPSGAETQYF.

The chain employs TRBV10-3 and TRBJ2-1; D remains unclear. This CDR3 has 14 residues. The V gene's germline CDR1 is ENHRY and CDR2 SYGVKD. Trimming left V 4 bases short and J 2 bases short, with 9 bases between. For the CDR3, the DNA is TGTGCCATCAGTGGAGGCCTACCCTACAATGAGCAGTTCTTC. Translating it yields CAISGGLPYNEQFF.

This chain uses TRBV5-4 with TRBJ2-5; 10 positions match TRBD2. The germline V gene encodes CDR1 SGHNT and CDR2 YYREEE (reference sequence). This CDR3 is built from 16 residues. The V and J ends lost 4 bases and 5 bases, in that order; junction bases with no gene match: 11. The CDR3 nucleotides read TGTGCCAGCAGCGCATCACTAGCGGGAAAATCCGAGACCCAGTACTTC. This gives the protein CASSASLAGKSETQYF.

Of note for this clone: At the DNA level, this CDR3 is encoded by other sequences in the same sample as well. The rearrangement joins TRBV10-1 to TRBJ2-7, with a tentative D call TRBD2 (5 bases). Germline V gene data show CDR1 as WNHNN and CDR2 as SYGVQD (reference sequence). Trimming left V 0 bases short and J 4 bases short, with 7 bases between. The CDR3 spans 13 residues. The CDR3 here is CASSESGRYEQYF. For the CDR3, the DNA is TGCGCCAGCAGTGAGTCGGGGAGATACGAGCAGTACTTC.

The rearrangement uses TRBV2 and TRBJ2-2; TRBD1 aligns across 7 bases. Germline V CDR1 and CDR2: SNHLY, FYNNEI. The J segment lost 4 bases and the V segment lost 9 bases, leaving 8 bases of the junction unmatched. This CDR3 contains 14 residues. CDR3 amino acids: CARPRDRATGELFF. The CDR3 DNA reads TGTGCCAGACCTAGGGACAGAGCCACCGGGGAGCTGTTTTTT.